A single sample is the source of the 7 T cell receptor beta chains below, sequenced in a study of shared clonotypes between healthy human individuals. The data were produced by immunoSEQ multiplex PCR, yet TCRdb's version contains in-frame clones alone and is incomplete. This table has some 2.1 million clones, about 94% appearing once. Positive CCR7 selection of CD45RO-negative cells yielded the naive CD8 cells, and terminally differentiated effector memory CD45RA+ cells were excluded. The specimen sequenced was naive CD8+ T cells sorted from blood. The receptors were sampled from a man younger than 35 in good health.

This chain joins TRBV27 and TRBJ2-7; 7 bases fit TRBD1. J lost 5 bases, V lost 6 bases, and 13 bases had no gene match. CDR1 is MNHEY, CDR2 SMNVEV, per germline (reference sequence). This CDR3 spans 15 amino acids. The CDR3 bases are TGTGCCAGCAGCCCCGGGACAGCAAACCGCCACGAGCAGTACTTC. Its protein is CASSPGTANRHEQYF.

The chain carries TRBV7-9 and TRBJ2-1; D might be TRBD1 (5 bases). Germline CDR1 is SEHNR and CDR2 is FQNEAQ (reference sequence). This CDR3 comprises 15 residues. Trimming pared 1 base from V and 4 bases from J, leaving 11 bases between. The CDR3 region has the DNA TGTGCCAGCAGCTTAGGCCAGGGCCTATACAATGAGCAGTTCTTC. Amino acids: CASSLGQGLYNEQFF. Drawing the rest from reference TRBV7-9 and TRBJ2-1, the complete variable domain is DTGVSQNPRHKITKRGQNVTFRCDPISEHNRLYWYRQTLGQGPEFLTYFQNEAQLEKSRLLSDRFSAERPKGSFSTLEIQRTEQGDSAMYLCASSLGQGLYNEQFFGPGTRLTVL.

This clone came up a few times. The same CDR3 also results from other DNA sequences found in this sample. The J gene is TRBJ1-3, the V gene TRBV2, with D unclear. The CDR3 is 15 residues long. V lost 1 base and J 0 bases, leaving 7 bases between the germline ends. The germline V gene has CDR1 SNHLY and CDR2 FYNNEI. The CDR3 loop reads CASSEDSFSGNTIYF. In nucleotides, the CDR3 is TGTGCCAGCAGTGAAGACAGCTTCTCTGGAAACACCATATATTTT.

The chain joins TRBV5-4 to TRBJ2-7, with 8 positions matching TRBD1. CDR3 length: 16 amino acids. The V gene end was trimmed by 4 bases and the J gene end by 3 bases; junction bases not matched to a gene: 12. Germline CDR1 is SGHNT and CDR2 is YYREEE (reference sequence). This CDR3 reads CASSRRQGNLIYEQYF. The CDR3 DNA is TGTGCCAGCAGCCGTCGACAGGGGAATCTTATCTACGAGCAGTACTTC.

The V call is TRBV28, the J call TRBJ2-2, with D unclear. The CDR3 totals 12 residues. The V end lost 5 bases, the J end lost 5 bases, and 6 bases lay between the germline ends. The germline V gene has CDR1 MDHEN and CDR2 SYDVKM. The CDR3 coding sequence is TGTGCCAGCAGTCTTCAAACCGGGGAGCTGTTTTTT. The encoded protein is CASSLQTGELFF.

The chain recombines TRBV7-2 with TRBJ2-7, with a tentative D call TRBD2 (6 bases). This CDR3 has 19 residues. Per the germline V gene, CDR1 is SGHTA and CDR2 is FQGNSA. Trimming took 1 base from V and 2 from J, leaving 24 bases between them. CDR3 sequence (DNA): TGTGCCAGCAGCTTAGTTAACGGAGGCTTGGGGGGACCGACCTACGAGCAGTACTTC. Translating it yields CASSLVNGGLGGPTYEQYF.

The rearrangement links TRBV10-1 to TRBJ2-7, with TRBD2 matching over 11 bases. The CDR3 covers 14 residues. Trimming cost V 2 bases and J 7 bases; bases outside gene matches: 4. Germline CDR1 WNHNN, CDR2 SYGVQD (reference sequence). The CDR3 spells CASSETSGGSEQYF. CDR3 DNA sequence: TGCGCCAGCAGTGAGACTAGCGGGGGTTCGGAGCAGTACTTC.